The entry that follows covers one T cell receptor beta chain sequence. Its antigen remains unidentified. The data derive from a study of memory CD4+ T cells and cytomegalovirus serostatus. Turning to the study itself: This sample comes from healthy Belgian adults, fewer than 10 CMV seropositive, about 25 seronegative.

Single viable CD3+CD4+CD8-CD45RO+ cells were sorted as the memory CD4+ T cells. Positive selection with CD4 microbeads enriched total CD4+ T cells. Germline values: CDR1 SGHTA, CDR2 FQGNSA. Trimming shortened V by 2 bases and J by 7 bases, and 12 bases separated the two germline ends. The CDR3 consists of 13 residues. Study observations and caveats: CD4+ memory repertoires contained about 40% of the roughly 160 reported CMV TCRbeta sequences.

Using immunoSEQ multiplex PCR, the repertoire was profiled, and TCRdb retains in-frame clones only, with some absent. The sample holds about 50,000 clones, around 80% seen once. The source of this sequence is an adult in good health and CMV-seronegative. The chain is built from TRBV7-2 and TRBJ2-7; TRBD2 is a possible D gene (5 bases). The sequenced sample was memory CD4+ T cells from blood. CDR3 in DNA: TGTGCCAGCAGCTTAAAGCGCAGCGGAGAGCAGTACTTC. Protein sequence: CASSLKRSGEQYF.